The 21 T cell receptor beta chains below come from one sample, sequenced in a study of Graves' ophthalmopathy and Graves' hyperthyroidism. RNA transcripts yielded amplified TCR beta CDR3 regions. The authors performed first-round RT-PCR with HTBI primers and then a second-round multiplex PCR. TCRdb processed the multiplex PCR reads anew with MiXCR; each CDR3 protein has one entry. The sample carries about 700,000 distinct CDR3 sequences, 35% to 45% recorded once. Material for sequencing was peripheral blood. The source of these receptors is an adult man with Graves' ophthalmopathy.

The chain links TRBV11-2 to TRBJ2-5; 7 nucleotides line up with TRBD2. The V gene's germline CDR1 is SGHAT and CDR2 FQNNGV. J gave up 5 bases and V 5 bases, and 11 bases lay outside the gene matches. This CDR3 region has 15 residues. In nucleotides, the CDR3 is TGTGCCAGCAGCACCCCGACTAGCCGGGGGGAGACCCAGTACTTC. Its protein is CASSTPTSRGETQYF.

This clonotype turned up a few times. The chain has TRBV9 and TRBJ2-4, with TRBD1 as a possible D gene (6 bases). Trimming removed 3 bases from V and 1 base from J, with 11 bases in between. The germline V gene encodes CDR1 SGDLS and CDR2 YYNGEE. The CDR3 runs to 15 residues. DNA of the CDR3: TGTGCCAGCAGCGGACAGGTCGGGGCCAAAAACATTCAGTACTTC. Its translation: CASSGQVGAKNIQYF.

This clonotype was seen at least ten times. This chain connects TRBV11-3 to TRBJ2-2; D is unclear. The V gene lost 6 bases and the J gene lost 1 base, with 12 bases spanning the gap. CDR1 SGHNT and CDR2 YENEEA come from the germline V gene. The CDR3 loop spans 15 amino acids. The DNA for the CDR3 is TGTGCCAGCAGTTTCAGTATTGAGAACACCGGGGAGCTGTTTTTT. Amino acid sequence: CASSFSIENTGELFF.

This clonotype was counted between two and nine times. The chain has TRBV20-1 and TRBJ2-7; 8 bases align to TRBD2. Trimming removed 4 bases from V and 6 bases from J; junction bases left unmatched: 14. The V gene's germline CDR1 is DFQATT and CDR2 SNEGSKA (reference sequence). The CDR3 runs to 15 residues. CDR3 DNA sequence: TGCAGTGCTACAAGCCGATCCGGGACTAGTGTCGAGCAGTACTTC. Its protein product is CSATSRSGTSVEQYF.

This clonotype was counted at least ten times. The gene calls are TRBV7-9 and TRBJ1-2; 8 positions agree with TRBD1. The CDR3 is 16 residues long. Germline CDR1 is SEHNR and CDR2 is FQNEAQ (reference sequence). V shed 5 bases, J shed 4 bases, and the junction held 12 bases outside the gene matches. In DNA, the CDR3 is TGTGCCAGCAGCCACGTCAGGGGGCAATCGTTCTATGGCTACACCTTC. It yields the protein CASSHVRGQSFYGYTF.

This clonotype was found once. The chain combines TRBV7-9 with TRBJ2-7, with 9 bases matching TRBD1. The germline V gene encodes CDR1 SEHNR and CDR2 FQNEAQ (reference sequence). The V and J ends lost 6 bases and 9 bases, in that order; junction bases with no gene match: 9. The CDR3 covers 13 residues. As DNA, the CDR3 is TGTGCCAGCAGTTCCCTCGGACAGGGGTCGCAGTACTTC. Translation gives CASSSLGQGSQYF. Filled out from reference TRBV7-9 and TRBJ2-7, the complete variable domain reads DTGVSQNPRHKITKRGQNVTFRCDPISEHNRLYWYRQTLGQGPEFLTYFQNEAQLEKSRLLSDRFSAERPKGSFSTLEIQRTEQGDSAMYLCASSSLGQGSQYFGPGTRLTVT.

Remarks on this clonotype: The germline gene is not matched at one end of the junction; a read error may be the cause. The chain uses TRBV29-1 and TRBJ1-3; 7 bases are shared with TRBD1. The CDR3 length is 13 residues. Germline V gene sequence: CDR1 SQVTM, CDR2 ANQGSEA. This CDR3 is CSALTGAGSTIYF. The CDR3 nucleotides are TGCAGCGCTCTCACAGGGGCGGGAAGCACCATATACTTT. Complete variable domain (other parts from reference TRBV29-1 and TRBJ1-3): SAVISQKPSRDICQRGTSLTIQCQVDSQVTMMFWYRQQPGQSLTLIATANQGSEATYESGFVIDKFPISRPNLTFSTLTVSNMSPEDSSIYLCSALTGAGSTIYFGEGSWLTVV.

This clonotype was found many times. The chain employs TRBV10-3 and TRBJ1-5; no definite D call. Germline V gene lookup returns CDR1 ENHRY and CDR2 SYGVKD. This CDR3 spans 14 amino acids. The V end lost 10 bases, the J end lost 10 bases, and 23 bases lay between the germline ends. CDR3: CASTPRTSKDPQHF. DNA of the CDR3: TGTGCCAGCACCCCCCGGACGAGCAAGGATCCCCAGCATTTT.

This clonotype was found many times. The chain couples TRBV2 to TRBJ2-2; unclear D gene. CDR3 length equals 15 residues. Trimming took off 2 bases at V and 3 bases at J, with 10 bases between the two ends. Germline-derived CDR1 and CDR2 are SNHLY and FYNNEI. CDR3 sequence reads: CASSERAADTGELFF. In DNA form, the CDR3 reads TGTGCCAGCAGTGAACGGGCAGCCGACACCGGGGAGCTGTTTTTT.

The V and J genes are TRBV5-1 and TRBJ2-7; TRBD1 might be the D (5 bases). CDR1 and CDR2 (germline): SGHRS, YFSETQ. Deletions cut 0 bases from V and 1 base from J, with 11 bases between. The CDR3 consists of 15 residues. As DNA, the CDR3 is TGCGCCAGCAGCTTGGGGCCTAACAGGTCCTACGAGCAGTACTTC. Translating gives CASSLGPNRSYEQYF.

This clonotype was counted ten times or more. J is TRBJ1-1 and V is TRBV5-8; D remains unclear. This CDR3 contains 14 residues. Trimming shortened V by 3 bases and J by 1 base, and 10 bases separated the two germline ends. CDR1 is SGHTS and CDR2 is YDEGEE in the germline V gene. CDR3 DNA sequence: TGTGCCAGCAGCTCCCTCAACAGGAACACTGAAGCTTTCTTT. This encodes CASSSLNRNTEAFF.

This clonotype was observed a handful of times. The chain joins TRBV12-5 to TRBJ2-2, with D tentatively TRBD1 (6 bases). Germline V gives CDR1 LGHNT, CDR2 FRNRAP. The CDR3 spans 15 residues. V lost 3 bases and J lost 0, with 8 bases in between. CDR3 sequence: CASGFRGANTGELFF. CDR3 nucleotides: TGTGCTAGTGGTTTCAGGGGCGCGAACACCGGGGAGCTGTTTTTT.

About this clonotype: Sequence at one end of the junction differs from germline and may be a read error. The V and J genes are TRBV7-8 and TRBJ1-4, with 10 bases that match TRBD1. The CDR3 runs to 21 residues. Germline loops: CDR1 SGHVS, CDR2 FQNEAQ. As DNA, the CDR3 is TGCGCCAGCAGCCGACTAGACAGGGGGCGCATATTGGGTGCAACCAATGAAAAACTGTTTTTT. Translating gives CASSRLDRGRILGATNEKLFF.

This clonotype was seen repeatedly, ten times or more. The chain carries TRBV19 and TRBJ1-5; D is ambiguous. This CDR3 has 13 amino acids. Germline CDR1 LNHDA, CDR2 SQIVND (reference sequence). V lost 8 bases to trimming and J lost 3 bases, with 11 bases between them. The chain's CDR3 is CASASGYNQPQHF. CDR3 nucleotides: TGTGCCAGTGCCAGTGGATACAATCAGCCCCAGCATTTT.

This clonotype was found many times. The DNA of the CDR3 is TGCAGTGCCACCTCGCGGGGACCATACGAGCAGTACTTC. It encodes CSATSRGPYEQYF. The chain couples TRBV20-1 to TRBJ2-7; maybe TRBD2 (6 bases). V lost 6 bases and J 4 bases, leaving 16 bases between the germline ends. The CDR3 runs to 13 residues. The germline V gene encodes CDR1 DFQATT and CDR2 SNEGSKA (reference sequence).

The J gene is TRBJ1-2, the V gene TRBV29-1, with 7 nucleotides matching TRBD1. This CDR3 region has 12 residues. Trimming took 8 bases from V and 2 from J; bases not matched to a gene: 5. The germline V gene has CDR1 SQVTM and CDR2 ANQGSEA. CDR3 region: CSSPGQNYGYTF. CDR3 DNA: TGCAGCTCGCCGGGACAGAACTATGGCTACACCTTC.

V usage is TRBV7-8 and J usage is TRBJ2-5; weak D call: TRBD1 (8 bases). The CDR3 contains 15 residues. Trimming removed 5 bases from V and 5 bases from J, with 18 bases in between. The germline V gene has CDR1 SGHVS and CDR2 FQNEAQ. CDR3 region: CASSKSYRGGETQYF. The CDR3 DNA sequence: TGTGCCAGCAGCAAATCTTACAGGGGGGGGGAGACCCAGTACTTC. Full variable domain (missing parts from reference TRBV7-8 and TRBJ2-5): GAGVSQSPRYKVAKRGQDVALRCDPISGHVSLFWYQQALGQGPEFLTYFQNEAQLDKSGLPSDRFFAERPEGSVSTLKIQRTQQEDSAVYLCASSKSYRGGETQYFGPGTRLLVL.

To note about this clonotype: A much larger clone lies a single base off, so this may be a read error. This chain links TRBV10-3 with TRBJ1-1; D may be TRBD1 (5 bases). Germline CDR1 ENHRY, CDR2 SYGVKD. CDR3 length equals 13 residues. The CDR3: CASSYRRGREAFF. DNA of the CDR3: TGTGCCAGCAGTTACAGACGGGGGAGGGAGGCTTTCTTT.

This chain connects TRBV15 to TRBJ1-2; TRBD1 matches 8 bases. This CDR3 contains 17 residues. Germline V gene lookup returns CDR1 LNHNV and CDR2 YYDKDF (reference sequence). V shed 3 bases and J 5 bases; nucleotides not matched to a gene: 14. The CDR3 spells CATSSPPGQALLYGYTF. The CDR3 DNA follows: TGTGCCACCAGCAGCCCGCCGGGACAGGCGCTCCTATATGGCTACACCTTC.

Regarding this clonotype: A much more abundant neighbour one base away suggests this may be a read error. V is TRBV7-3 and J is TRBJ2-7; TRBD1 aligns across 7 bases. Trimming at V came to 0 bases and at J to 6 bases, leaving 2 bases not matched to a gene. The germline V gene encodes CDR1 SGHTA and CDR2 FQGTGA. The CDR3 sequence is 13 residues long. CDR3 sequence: CASSLTGGREQYV. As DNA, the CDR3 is TGTGCCAGCAGCTTAACAGGGGGCCGCGAGCAGTACGTC.

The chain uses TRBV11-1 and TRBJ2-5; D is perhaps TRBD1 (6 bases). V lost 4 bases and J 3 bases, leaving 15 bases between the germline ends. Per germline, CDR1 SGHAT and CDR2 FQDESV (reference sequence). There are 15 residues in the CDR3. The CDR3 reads CASSWTPRTEETQYF. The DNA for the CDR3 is TGTGCCAGCAGCTGGACCCCCCGGACAGAAGAGACCCAGTACTTC.